Shown below are 27 T cell receptor beta chains from a single sample sequenced in a study of T cell responses to AZD1222 COVID-19 vaccine. The repertoire was sequenced with immunoSEQ multiplex PCR; TCRdb's copy has only in-frame clones and lacks some. Among 120,000 or so clones listed, approximately 89% were seen once. The source was peripheral blood, collected on day 0 of AZD1222 vaccination. The receptors shown here come from an adult in good health.

The chain employs TRBV9 and TRBJ1-1; D perhaps matches TRBD1 (5 bases). In germline, CDR1 is SGDLS, CDR2 YYNGEE. The CDR3 has 16 residues. V lost 5 bases and J 0 bases, leaving 17 bases between the germline ends. CDR3 region: CASRPRTGELNTEAFF. CDR3 bases: TGTGCCAGCAGACCCCGGACGGGGGAATTGAACACTGAAGCTTTCTTT.

V gene TRBV5-5 combines with J gene TRBJ1-6, with 8 bases aligning to TRBD1. CDR1 and CDR2 (germline): SGHKS, YYEKEE (reference sequence). This CDR3 region has 15 residues. V lost 3 bases to trimming and J lost 6 bases; unmatched junction nucleotides: 5. As DNA, the CDR3 is TGTGCCAGCAGCTCACTGACAGGGGCTAATTCACCCCTCCACTTT. Residues: CASSSLTGANSPLHF.

J is TRBJ1-6 and V is TRBV15; weak D call: TRBD1 (5 bases). This CDR3 region has 16 residues. Germline values: CDR1 LNHNV, CDR2 YYDKDF (reference sequence). V was shortened by 2 bases and J by 4 bases, with 12 bases between the two germline ends. The CDR3 DNA reads TGTGCCACCAGCAGACAAATACAGGCTTATAATTCACCCCTCCACTTT. This gives the protein CATSRQIQAYNSPLHF.

This clone has a single count. V gene TRBV10-3 combines with J gene TRBJ1-6, with D tentatively TRBD1 (5 bases). V lost 3 bases and J lost 6, with 15 bases in between. This CDR3 has 16 residues. The germline gives CDR1 ENHRY, CDR2 SYGVKD. CDR3: CAISDRGGLSNSPLHF. The CDR3 DNA reads as TGTGCCATCAGTGATCGGGGGGGATTAAGTAATTCACCCCTCCACTTT.

This chain joins TRBV28 and TRBJ1-6; the match to TRBD1 covers 7 bases. With 3 bases clipped from V and 7 bases from J, the junction kept 9 bases outside the gene matches. This CDR3 has 16 amino acids. CDR1 is MDHEN, CDR2 SYDVKM, per germline. CDR3 in DNA: TGTGCCAGCAGTTTTCGGAACAGGGGAGTAAATTCACCCCTCCACTTT. This codes for CASSFRNRGVNSPLHF.

This rearrangement joins TRBV5-1 to TRBJ2-3; 7 positions match TRBD2. This CDR3 comprises 13 residues. Germline lookup yields CDR1 SGHRS and CDR2 YFSETQ. V was clipped by 4 bases and J by 2 bases; unmatched bases: 1. CDR3 DNA sequence: TGCGCCAGCAGCCGACTAGCCACAGATACGCAGTATTTT. Amino acid sequence: CASSRLATDTQYF.

This clone was found a few times. The V gene is TRBV5-6, the J gene TRBJ1-1, with D unclear. Germline CDR1 reads SGHDT; CDR2 reads YYEEEE. V was pared by 1 base and J by 1 base, with 5 bases between. This CDR3 is 13 amino acids long. The CDR3 nucleotides read TGTGCCAGCAGCTTGTTTCCGAACACTGAAGCTTTCTTT. This sequence encodes CASSLFPNTEAFF.

The chain is built from TRBV6-5 and TRBJ2-4; D is unresolved. This CDR3 spans 15 amino acids. Germline V lookup: CDR1 MNHEY, CDR2 SVGAGI. The V and J ends lost 6 bases and 0 bases respectively, with 12 bases between them. DNA of the CDR3: TGTGCCAGCAGCCTTGACACAAAAGCCAAAAACATTCAGTACTTC. Translation gives CASSLDTKAKNIQYF.

V and J are TRBV27 and TRBJ2-6, with no clear D. The CDR3 covers 14 residues. V was cut by 3 bases and J by 3 bases, with 6 bases left in between. Germline CDR1 and CDR2: MNHEY and SMNVEV (reference sequence). CDR3 loop: CASSFIGGANVLTF. DNA for the CDR3: TGTGCCAGCAGTTTCATTGGTGGGGCCAACGTCCTGACTTTC.

This clone was seen a handful of times. The chain employs TRBV19 and TRBJ1-5; TRBD1 matches 12 bases. The CDR3 is 16 residues long. Germline CDR1 is LNHDA and CDR2 is SQIVND (reference sequence). Germline trimming cut 6 bases from V and 5 bases from J; bases unmatched to any gene: 8. DNA of the CDR3: TGTGCCAGTAGGATGGCGGGACAGGGGGCAGATCAGCCCCAGCATTTT. Protein: CASRMAGQGADQPQHF.

This chain uses TRBV5-6 with TRBJ1-2, with D unresolved. Per the germline V gene, CDR1 is SGHDT and CDR2 is YYEEEE. The CDR3 has 12 residues. Trimming cost V 2 bases and J 5 bases, with 7 bases left between them. The CDR3 here is CASSLGRYGYTF. CDR3 sequence (DNA): TGTGCCAGCAGCTTAGGCCGGTATGGCTACACCTTC.

The V call is TRBV6-2 or TRBV6-3, the J call TRBJ1-1, with D perhaps TRBD1 (5 bases). The CDR3 runs to 17 residues. Trimming took 2 bases from V and 1 from J, leaving 17 bases between them. CDR1 MNHEY and CDR2 SVGEGT come from the germline V gene. The CDR3 coding sequence is TGTGCCAGCAGTTACCCCCGGGCGGGAGGGACGAACACTGAAGCTTTCTTT. This encodes CASSYPRAGGTNTEAFF.

This clone was seen only once. The CDR3, as DNA: TGTGCCAGCAGTGAAGGACCGCAAATTGCCGAGCAGTACTTC. It translates to CASSEGPQIAEQYF. The chain has TRBV2 and TRBJ2-7; D is unclear. V was clipped by 1 base and J by 6 bases, with 13 bases between them. This CDR3 contains 14 residues. CDR1 SNHLY and CDR2 FYNNEI come from the germline V gene.

V usage is TRBV7-9 and J usage is TRBJ2-1; 10 nucleotides agree with TRBD2. With V trimmed by 5 bases and J by 4 bases, 11 bases remained unmatched. Germline CDR1 and CDR2: SEHNR and FQNEAQ (reference sequence). The CDR3 is 17 residues long. CDR3 region: CASSLRPRLAGYNEQFF. In nucleotides, the CDR3 is TGTGCCAGCAGCCTCAGGCCCCGACTAGCGGGTTACAATGAGCAGTTCTTC.

The V call is TRBV18, the J call TRBJ1-5; unclear D gene. Trimming stripped 2 bases from V and 3 bases from J, with 8 bases between. In germline, CDR1 is KGHSH, CDR2 LQKENI. The CDR3 is 14 amino acids. The CDR3 loop reads CASSPGTVNQPQHF. The CDR3 DNA reads as TGTGCCAGCTCACCAGGAACAGTCAATCAGCCCCAGCATTTT.

V gene TRBV10-2 combines with J gene TRBJ2-1; a weak D match, TRBD1 (6 bases). CDR1 and CDR2 (germline): WSHSY, SAAADI. This CDR3 is built from 16 residues. V shed 6 bases and J shed 0 bases, with 15 bases lying between them. The CDR3 here is CASRPRGPSSYNEQFF. CDR3 sequence (DNA): TGCGCCAGCAGGCCCAGGGGACCCAGCTCCTACAATGAGCAGTTCTTC.

The CDR3 bases are TGTGCCAGCTCAGCACAGGGGGAAGGATCACCCCTCCACTTT. Amino acids: CASSAQGEGSPLHF. The chain is built from TRBV18 and TRBJ1-6; 8 nucleotides match TRBD1. Unmatched junction bases numbered 7, after V lost 5 bases and J lost 10 bases. The CDR3 runs to 14 residues. Germline V CDR1 and CDR2: KGHSH, LQKENI. Full variable domain (outside the CDR3, taken from reference TRBV18 and TRBJ1-6): NAGVMQNPRHLVRRRGQEARLRCSPMKGHSHVYWYRQLPEEGLKFMVYLQKENIIDESGMPKERFSAEFPKEGPSILRIQQVVRGDSAAYFCASSAQGEGSPLHFGNGTRLTVT.

This clone was detected once. The rearrangement uses TRBV5-4 and TRBJ2-5, with a weak D call TRBD2 (5 bases). Germline assignment: CDR1 SGHNT and CDR2 YYREEE (reference sequence). Trimming left V 5 bases short and J 3 bases short, with 14 bases between. This CDR3 has 14 residues. CDR3: CASRVGLAEETQYF. CDR3 DNA sequence: TGTGCCAGCAGGGTAGGGCTAGCTGAAGAGACCCAGTACTTC.

The chain recombines TRBV6-2 or TRBV6-3 with TRBJ2-1, with 9 bases identical to TRBD2. This CDR3 contains 18 residues. Trimming took 2 bases from V and 4 from J; bases not matched to a gene: 12. CDR1 MNHEY and CDR2 SVGEGT come from the germline V gene. CDR3: CASSYPTGGGREYNEQFF. DNA for the CDR3: TGTGCCAGCAGTTACCCCACCGGTGGCGGGAGGGAATACAATGAGCAGTTCTTC.

The chain has TRBV19 and TRBJ2-7; D is possibly TRBD1 (6 bases). The CDR3 contains 13 residues. Germline CDR1 is LNHDA and CDR2 is SQIVND (reference sequence). V was pared by 10 bases and J by 2 bases, with 15 bases between. The CDR3 region is CATMDRNAYEQYF. The CDR3 DNA follows: TGTGCCACTATGGACAGAAACGCCTACGAGCAGTACTTC.

V and J are TRBV6-2 or TRBV6-3 and TRBJ2-7; the D is unclear. Deletions cut 0 bases from V and 2 bases from J, with 5 bases between. The germline CDR1 and CDR2 sequences are MNHEY and SVGEGT. The CDR3 contains 13 residues. The CDR3 loop is CASSYSTAYEQYF. CDR3 sequence (DNA): TGTGCCAGCAGTTACTCGACGGCCTACGAGCAGTACTTC.

V usage is TRBV24-1 and J usage is TRBJ2-3; no reliable D call. V was cut by 3 bases and J by 2 bases, with 8 bases left in between. CDR3 length: 14 residues. Germline loops: CDR1 KGHDR, CDR2 SFDVKD. The CDR3 loop is CATSDGQDTDTQYF. The CDR3 bases are TGTGCCACCAGTGATGGGCAGGACACAGATACGCAGTATTTT.

This chain links TRBV30 with TRBJ2-1, with TRBD1 as a possible D gene (8 bases). Looked up from germline, CDR1 is GTSNPN and CDR2 is SVGIG (reference sequence). This CDR3 comprises 15 residues. V gave up 2 bases and J gave up 4 bases, with 15 bases separating them. The CDR3 region is CAWSPGQGGYNEQFF. In DNA form, the CDR3 reads TGTGCCTGGAGTCCAGGACAGGGAGGGTACAATGAGCAGTTCTTC.

The chain is built from TRBV15 and TRBJ2-7; 8 positions match TRBD1. J was trimmed by 2 bases and V by 6 bases; bases with no gene match: 3. The CDR3 extends over 13 amino acids. CDR1 is LNHNV and CDR2 is YYDKDF in the germline V gene (reference sequence). The CDR3 coding sequence is TGTGCCACCAGTGTACAGGGGGCCTACGAGCAGTACTTC. This gives the protein CATSVQGAYEQYF. The variable domain in full, with the rest retrieved from reference TRBV15 and TRBJ2-7, is DAMVIQNPRYQVTQFGKPVTLSCSQTLNHNVMYWYQQKSSQAPKLLFHYYDKDFNNEADTPDNFQSRRPNTSFCFLDIRSPGLGDTAMYLCATSVQGAYEQYFGPGTRLTVT.

V gene TRBV5-6 combines with J gene TRBJ1-4; maybe TRBD1 (5 bases). Trimming pared 3 bases from V and 8 bases from J, leaving 17 bases between. CDR3 length: 15 residues. CDR1 is SGHDT, CDR2 YYEEEE, per germline. The CDR3 spells CASSSWGSWGEKLFF. The CDR3 nucleotides read TGTGCCAGCAGCTCCTGGGGATCCTGGGGGGAAAAACTGTTTTTT.

The chain uses TRBV19 and TRBJ1-1, with unresolved D. Germline CDR1 is LNHDA and CDR2 is SQIVND (reference sequence). V lost 6 bases and J 0 bases, leaving 11 bases between the germline ends. CDR3 size: 14 residues. This chain's CDR3 is CASRAGRLNTEAFF. The CDR3, as DNA: TGTGCCAGTAGGGCTGGAAGGCTGAACACTGAAGCTTTCTTT.

V usage is TRBV5-1 and J usage is TRBJ1-5; D remains unclear. V dropped 0 bases and J dropped 0 bases, with 7 bases sitting between them. This CDR3 comprises 15 residues. The germline V gene has CDR1 SGHRS and CDR2 YFSETQ. The CDR3 DNA reads as TGCGCCAGCAGCTTGGAGGGCTTTAGCAATCAGCCCCAGCATTTT. It translates to CASSLEGFSNQPQHF.